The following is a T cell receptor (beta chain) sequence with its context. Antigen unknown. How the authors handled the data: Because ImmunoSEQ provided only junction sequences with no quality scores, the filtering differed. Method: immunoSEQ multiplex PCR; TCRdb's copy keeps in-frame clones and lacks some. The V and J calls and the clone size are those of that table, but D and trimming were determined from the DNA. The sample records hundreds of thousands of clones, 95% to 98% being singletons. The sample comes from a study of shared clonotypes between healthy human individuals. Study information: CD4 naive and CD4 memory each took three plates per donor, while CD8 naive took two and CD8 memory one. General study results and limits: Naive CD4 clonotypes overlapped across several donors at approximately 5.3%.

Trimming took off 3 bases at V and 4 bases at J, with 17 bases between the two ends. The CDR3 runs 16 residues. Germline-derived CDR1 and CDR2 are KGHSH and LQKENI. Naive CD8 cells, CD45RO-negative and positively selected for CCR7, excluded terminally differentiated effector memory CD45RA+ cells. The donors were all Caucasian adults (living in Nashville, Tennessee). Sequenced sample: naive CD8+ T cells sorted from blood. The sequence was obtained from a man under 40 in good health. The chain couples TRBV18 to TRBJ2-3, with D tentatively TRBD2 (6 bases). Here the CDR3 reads CASSPGGAPWPDTQYF. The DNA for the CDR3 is TGTGCCAGCTCACCCGGAGGGGCCCCCTGGCCAGATACGCAGTATTTT.